This T cell receptor beta chain derives from a study of cytomegalovirus exposure and HLA in healthy donors. Whole-study findings and limits: The classifier reportedly diagnosed cytomegalovirus status with high sensitivity and specificity. Later analysis demonstrated an association between a missense DCLRE1C variant and TCR beta V- and J-gene trimming. HLA restriction was apparent for most CMV-associated TCR beta chains in a later analysis.

Use of 60 Vbeta and 13 Jbeta primers characterized the PCR. Libraries were prepared by immunoSEQ multiplex PCR; TCRdb keeps only in-frame clonotypes and omits some of them. This sample's table reports about 48,000 clones. Comment on this clone: Its specificity is not known.

The germline V gene encodes CDR1 MGHRA and CDR2 YSYEKL. The ends lost 0 bases at V and 1 base at J; junction bases unmatched: 8. The CDR3 sequence is 17 residues long. Input material: PBMCs. V and J are TRBV4-1 and TRBJ1-1; 7 nucleotides line up with TRBD1. This clonotype originated in a male donor in good health and CMV-seropositive. CDR3 in amino acids: CASSQEGEGGWNTEAFF. CDR3 sequence (DNA): TGCGCCAGCAGCCAAGAAGGTGAAGGGGGCTGGAACACTGAAGCTTTCTTT.